Below, one T cell receptor (beta chain) is given with its context. J was trimmed by 0 bases and V by 4 bases; bases with no gene match: 6. CDR3 length: 15 amino acids. Per the germline V gene, CDR1 is MNHEY and CDR2 is SVGAGI. This sample stems from a study of blood T cell repertoires in COVID-19. Background on the study: Samples taken during acute and convalescent COVID-19 were collected in the United States, Italy and Spain.

Original processing notes: It was from reference gene primer amplification that nucleated cell counts were estimated. Clones were sequenced by immunoSEQ multiplex PCR, and TCRdb holds only the in-frame ones, with some missing. V and J calls plus clone size are reproduced from that table; the DNA served to infer D and trimming. The sample lists roughly 120,000 clones; around 80% were seen once. The chain links TRBV6-5 to TRBJ2-7, with 7 bases lining up with TRBD1. Sequencing was performed on peripheral blood. The receptor comes from a man between 65 and 85 years old with acute or convalescent COVID-19. CDR3 protein: CASSWRRTGSYEQYF. The CDR3 region has the DNA TGTGCCAGCAGTTGGAGGAGGACAGGCTCCTACGAGCAGTACTTC.